The rows below give T cell receptor beta chains drawn from one sample of a study of blood T cell repertoires in COVID-19. TCRdb's copy holds only in-frame clones and misses some; the assay was immunoSEQ multiplex PCR. The table has about 21,000 clones, 85% to 90% seen once. Sequencing used peripheral blood. Receptor source: a man aged 65-85 years with active COVID-19. CDR3s include the opening cysteine and the closing phenylalanine or tryptophan. A D gene is named only where the DNA matches it firmly. Size is stated for part of the rows, as once, few or many counts, or as a class when the clone is expanded.

D: .
size: .
J: TRBJ2-2
V: TRBV5-4
DNA: TGTGCCAGCAGCTCCGGGACTCACCTTTCCGGGGAGCTGTTTTTT
CDR3: CASSSGTHLSGELFF

D: .
size: .
J: TRBJ2-3
V: TRBV7-9
DNA: TGTGCCAGCAGCTCAATAGTAGATACGCAGTATTTT
CDR3: CASSSIVDTQYF

D: TRBD2
size: .
J: TRBJ2-7
V: TRBV27
DNA: TGTGCCAGCAGTTTAACGGGGGGTCCGTACTACGAGCAGTACTTC
CDR3: CASSLTGGPYYEQYF

D: .
size: .
J: TRBJ2-5
V: TRBV5-1
DNA: TGCGCCAGCAGCGTACGACAGGGTGGGAGGGAGACCCAGTACTTC
CDR3: CASSVRQGGRETQYF

D: .
size: few
J: TRBJ1-2
V: TRBV4-2
DNA: TGTGCCAGCAGCCGGCAGACAGGAAGGGGCTATGGCTACACCTTC
CDR3: CASSRQTGRGYGYTF

D: .
size: .
J: TRBJ2-7
V: TRBV7-9
DNA: TGTGCCAGCAGCTCACGGGACAATGCCTACGAGCAGTACTTC
CDR3: CASSSRDNAYEQYF

D: .
size: .
J: TRBJ1-5
V: TRBV2
DNA: TGTGCCAGCAGTGAACGGGAGATCTCCAATCAGCCCCAGCATTTT
CDR3: CASSEREISNQPQHF

D: .
size: .
J: TRBJ1-4
V: TRBV9
DNA: TGTGCCAGCAGCGTAGGTCCCGTAGCAACTAATGAAAAACTGTTTTTT
CDR3: CASSVGPVATNEKLFF

D: .
size: .
J: TRBJ2-4
V: TRBV12-3/TRBV12-4
DNA: TGTGCCAGCAGTACTAGTTCCAAAAACATTCAGTACTTC
CDR3: CASSTSSKNIQYF

D: TRBD1
size: .
J: TRBJ2-7
V: TRBV10-2
DNA: TGCGCCAGCAGGGGGGACAGGGGCTACGAGCAGTACTTC
CDR3: CASRGDRGYEQYF

D: .
size: once
J: TRBJ1-3
V: TRBV30
DNA: TGTGCCTGGAGTGCCCGCTCTGGAAACACCATATATTTT
CDR3: CAWSARSGNTIYF

D: .
size: .
J: TRBJ1-2
V: TRBV15
DNA: TGTGCCACCAGCAGAGAGGGCCAGGGCAACTATGGCTACACCTTC
CDR3: CATSREGQGNYGYTF

D: TRBD2
size: .
J: TRBJ2-5
V: TRBV6-2/TRBV6-3
DNA: TGTGCCAGCGGCCCCCATGCTAGCGGGAAAGAGACCCAGTACTTC
CDR3: CASGPHASGKETQYF

D: .
size: .
J: TRBJ1-3
V: TRBV3-1/TRBV3-2
DNA: TGTGCCAGCAGCCAATCCAAAGGTTCGGGGAACACCATATATTTT
CDR3: CASSQSKGSGNTIYF

D: .
size: .
J: TRBJ1-5
V: TRBV2
DNA: TGTGCCAGCAGTGAGACTGTTATATCCAATCAGCCCCAGCATTTT
CDR3: CASSETVISNQPQHF

D: .
size: .
J: TRBJ2-3
V: TRBV4-1
DNA: TGCGCCAGCAGCGAGCGGTCGGCGGGCCAGGGGGATACGCAGTATTTT
CDR3: CASSERSAGQGDTQYF

D: TRBD2
size: .
J: TRBJ2-3
V: TRBV5-6
DNA: TGTGCCAGCAGCTTTTGGTCTAGCGGGAGGTTGGATACGCAGTATTTT
CDR3: CASSFWSSGRLDTQYF

D: TRBD2
size: .
J: TRBJ2-2
V: TRBV5-5
DNA: TGTGCCAGCAGCAGGGGTGGACTAGCGGGAGGCGAGCTGTTTTTT
CDR3: CASSRGGLAGGELFF

D: TRBD1
size: .
J: TRBJ1-1
V: TRBV5-1
DNA: TGCGCCAGCAGCTGGAGCGGGACAGGGACTGAAGCTTTCTTT
CDR3: CASSWSGTGTEAFF

D: .
size: .
J: TRBJ2-7
V: TRBV2
DNA: TGTGCCAGCAGGGACTGGGCCTACGAGCAGTACTTC
CDR3: CASRDWAYEQYF

D: .
size: few
J: TRBJ2-4
V: TRBV11-2
DNA: TGTGCCAGCAGCTTAGATCCCAGCGGAAACATTCAGTACTTC
CDR3: CASSLDPSGNIQYF

D: .
size: .
J: TRBJ2-5
V: TRBV6-5
DNA: TGTGCCAGCAGTCGACAGACACCAGAAGAGACCCAGTACTTC
CDR3: CASSRQTPEETQYF

D: .
size: .
J: TRBJ1-6
V: TRBV6-6
DNA: TGTGCCACCCTGCTTCAAGCCCTCGGGAATTCACCCCTCCACTTT
CDR3: CATLLQALGNSPLHF

D: TRBD1
size: .
J: TRBJ2-2
V: TRBV24-1
DNA: TGTGCCACCAGTGCGGGACAGATGAACACCGGGGAGCTGTTTTTT
CDR3: CATSAGQMNTGELFF

D: .
size: .
J: TRBJ1-3
V: TRBV18
DNA: TGTGCCAGCTCACCCTGGGGGGGGTCTACATCTGGAAACACCATATATTTT
CDR3: CASSPWGGSTSGNTIYF

D: .
size: once
J: TRBJ1-5
V: TRBV19
DNA: TGTGCCACATCTCTCCACAGGGCGGATCAGCCCCAGCATTTT
CDR3: CATSLHRADQPQHF

D: .
size: .
J: TRBJ2-1
V: TRBV2
DNA: TGTGCCAGCAGTGAGCAGGGGTATGAGTCTGGGCAGTTCTTC
CDR3: CASSEQGYESGQFF

D: TRBD2
size: .
J: TRBJ2-3
V: TRBV5-4
DNA: TGTGCCAGCAGAAGGGGACTAGCGGATCCTAGCACAGATACGCAGTATTTT
CDR3: CASRRGLADPSTDTQYF

D: .
size: .
J: TRBJ1-2
V: TRBV30
DNA: TGTGCCGGCGGGACGGGGTATGGCTACACCTTC
CDR3: CAGGTGYGYTF

D: .
size: .
J: TRBJ1-4
V: TRBV29-1
DNA: TGCAGCGCTCAAGGGGGGGCTAATGAAAAACTGTTTTTT
CDR3: CSAQGGANEKLFF

D: .
size: .
J: TRBJ1-1
V: TRBV7-8
DNA: TGTGCCAGCAGCTATCGAGGTACCAGGGCGTCGAACACTGAAGCTTTCTTT
CDR3: CASSYRGTRASNTEAFF

D: .
size: .
J: TRBJ1-2
V: TRBV27
DNA: TGTGCCAGCAGTCTGACAACTAACTATGGCTACACCTTC
CDR3: CASSLTTNYGYTF

D: TRBD1
size: .
J: TRBJ1-1
V: TRBV9
DNA: TGTGCCAGCACCCCTTTAGACAGGGGGAGGACTGAAGCTTTCTTT
CDR3: CASTPLDRGRTEAFF

D: .
size: .
J: TRBJ2-5
V: TRBV18
DNA: TGTGCCAGCTCAGTACAAGGGGCAGGGGAGACCCAGTACTTC
CDR3: CASSVQGAGETQYF

D: TRBD2
size: .
J: TRBJ2-5
V: TRBV6-5
DNA: TGTGCCAGCAGCTTACTAGCGTACCAAGAGACCCAGTACTTC
CDR3: CASSLLAYQETQYF

D: TRBD1
size: .
J: TRBJ2-7
V: TRBV7-8
DNA: TGTGCCAGCAGCTTTGGTACAGGGGGTCCCTACGAGCAGTACTTC
CDR3: CASSFGTGGPYEQYF

D: .
size: .
J: TRBJ2-1
V: TRBV6-5
DNA: TGTGCCAGCGAGTTACTATTTTACAATGAGCAGTTCTTC
CDR3: CASELLFYNEQFF

D: TRBD1
size: .
J: TRBJ2-2
V: TRBV5-1
DNA: TGCGCCAGCGACAGGACAGGGGGACCTACCGGGGAGCTGTTTTTT
CDR3: CASDRTGGPTGELFF

D: .
size: .
J: TRBJ1-1
V: TRBV27
DNA: TGTGCCAGCAGTCCCTCAACAGGGTTGCGAACTTTCACTGAAGCTTTCTTT
CDR3: CASSPSTGLRTFTEAFF

D: .
size: .
J: TRBJ2-4
V: TRBV11-3
DNA: TGTGCCAGCAGCGCGGCCATTGGTGGCATTCAGTACTTC
CDR3: CASSAAIGGIQYF

D: .
size: .
J: TRBJ1-4
V: TRBV11-3
DNA: TGTGCCAGCATCATCCAGGCAGACAATGAAAAACTGTTTTTT
CDR3: CASIIQADNEKLFF

D: TRBD1
size: .
J: TRBJ1-1
V: TRBV19
DNA: TGTGCCAGTAGTATCTCGGGACAGGTTCGGGGAACTGAAGCTTTCTTT
CDR3: CASSISGQVRGTEAFF

D: TRBD2
size: .
J: TRBJ2-1
V: TRBV5-6
DNA: TGTGCCAGCAGCGTCCCCGGGACTAGATACAATGAGCAGTTCTTC
CDR3: CASSVPGTRYNEQFF

D: TRBD1
size: medium-sized
J: TRBJ2-7
V: TRBV24-1
DNA: TGTGCCACCAGTGATTTGCCGCCGGGACAGGAGTTCTACGAGCAGTACTTC
CDR3: CATSDLPPGQEFYEQYF

D: .
size: .
J: TRBJ1-5
V: TRBV5-6
DNA: TGTGCCAGCAGCTTGGCGGGGACAATCGATCAGCCCCAGCATTTT
CDR3: CASSLAGTIDQPQHF

D: .
size: .
J: TRBJ2-7
V: TRBV6-5
DNA: TGTGCCAGCAGTTATAGTGAGGATTCGGCCTACGAGCAGTACTTC
CDR3: CASSYSEDSAYEQYF

D: .
size: .
J: TRBJ2-1
V: TRBV19
DNA: TGTGCCAGTAGTACCATCGACAGTCTCAATGAGCAGTTCTTC
CDR3: CASSTIDSLNEQFF

D: .
size: once
J: TRBJ2-2
V: TRBV24-1
DNA: TGTGCCACCAGTGAACAAAACACCGGGGAGCTGTTTTTT
CDR3: CATSEQNTGELFF

D: TRBD2
size: .
J: TRBJ2-1
V: TRBV5-1
DNA: TGCGCCAGCATGAGCGGGGGAACCTCATACAATGAGCAGTTCTTC
CDR3: CASMSGGTSYNEQFF

D: .
size: .
J: TRBJ2-5
V: TRBV9
DNA: TGTGCCAGCAGCGTAGATCGGGGGAAAGAGACCCAGTACTTC
CDR3: CASSVDRGKETQYF

D: TRBD1
size: .
J: TRBJ1-6
V: TRBV19
DNA: TGTGCCAGTAGCGAGACGGGACAGGGCATTTCACCCCTCCACTTT
CDR3: CASSETGQGISPLHF

D: .
size: few
J: TRBJ2-7
V: TRBV6-2/TRBV6-3
DNA: TGTGCCAGCGGCCGCAGGGGCCTATCCTACGAGCAGTACTTC
CDR3: CASGRRGLSYEQYF

D: .
size: .
J: TRBJ1-1
V: TRBV5-1
DNA: TGCGCCAGCAGCTTGGCCGTGGGCTTGAACACTGAAGCTTTCTTT
CDR3: CASSLAVGLNTEAFF

D: TRBD2
size: .
J: TRBJ2-1
V: TRBV5-1
DNA: TGCGCCAGCAGCTTCCTAGCGGGGCTGTACAATGAGCAGTTCTTC
CDR3: CASSFLAGLYNEQFF

D: TRBD1
size: .
J: TRBJ1-5
V: TRBV7-8
DNA: TGTGCCAGCAGGGAGACAGGGGGCCTGAATCAGCCCCAGCATTTT
CDR3: CASRETGGLNQPQHF